This is a list of T cell receptor beta chains from one sample in a study of cytomegalovirus exposure and HLA in healthy donors. Clones were sequenced by immunoSEQ multiplex PCR, and TCRdb holds only the in-frame ones, with some missing. The sample yields about 140,000 clones, 75% seen once. Sequenced input: PBMCs. The receptors originated from a man aged 35 to 55 in good health and CMV-seronegative. Both conserved end residues are part of each CDR3. The D gene is left open where the match is weak. Some rows have no size entry. The others give once, few or many, or a class for an expanded clone.

v_gene,abundance,j_gene,d_gene,CDR3nt,CDR3aa
TRBV7-6,NA,TRBJ1-3,NA,TGTGCCAGCAGCCCGGGTCTCTCGGCCCACACCATATATTTT,CASSPGLSAHTIYF
TRBV5-4,few,TRBJ1-5,NA,TGTGCCAGCAGCCACACCAGGGGACAGCCCCAGCATTTT,CASSHTRGQPQHF
TRBV6-1,few,TRBJ2-7,TRBD1,TGTGCCAGCACTCGGACAGGGGGATCCTACGAGCAGTACTTC,CASTRTGGSYEQYF
TRBV7-3,few,TRBJ2-7,TRBD2,TGTGCCAGCAGCTTAAGAGCGGGGGGGCCCTACGAGCAGTACTTC,CASSLRAGGPYEQYF
TRBV7-8,NA,TRBJ1-5,NA,TGTGCCAGCAGCCCCACCCGGGGGGCGAGTCAGCCCCAGCATTTT,CASSPTRGASQPQHF
TRBV6-5,few,TRBJ1-4,NA,TGTGCCAGCAGTAATCTAGAAAAACTGTTTTTT,CASSNLEKLFF
TRBV6-5,NA,TRBJ1-1,NA,TGTGCCAGCAGTTACGGCGGGGAAGCTTTCTTT,CASSYGGEAFF
TRBV9,NA,TRBJ1-6,NA,TGTGCCAGCAGCGCGGGGGGGGGTTTTGGAGGCCACTATAATTCACCCCTCCACTTT,CASSAGGGFGGHYNSPLHF
TRBV4-3,NA,TRBJ2-7,TRBD1,TGCGCCAGCAGCCAAGACAGGGGGCGAGCTCTTTTCTCCTACGAGCAGTACTTC,CASSQDRGRALFSYEQYF
TRBV30,NA,TRBJ2-2,NA,TGTGCCTGGAGTAAAGGGGCGGACACCGGGGAGCTGTTTTTT,CAWSKGADTGELFF
TRBV7-9,few,TRBJ1-5,NA,TGTGCCAGCAGCTTGGTCGGAGGGGGCAATCAGCCCCAGCATTTT,CASSLVGGGNQPQHF
TRBV7-9,NA,TRBJ1-1,NA,TGTGCCACCTCACTCGGGAACACTGAAGCTTTCTTT,CATSLGNTEAFF
TRBV28,NA,TRBJ1-2,NA,TGTGCCAGCAGTTCCCCGGCAGGGCAGGGCTACACCTTC,CASSSPAGQGYTF
TRBV5-1,NA,TRBJ1-2,TRBD1,TGCGCCAGCAGCGAGGGACAGGGCCACTATGGCTACACCTTC,CASSEGQGHYGYTF
TRBV27,NA,TRBJ2-7,NA,TGTGCCAGCAGTTTATCAGGGAGTTACGAGCAGTACTTC,CASSLSGSYEQYF
TRBV6-4,NA,TRBJ2-1,TRBD2,TGTGCCAGCTCCTTTAGCGGGGGGCCTTACAATGAGCAGTTCTTC,CASSFSGGPYNEQFF
TRBV5-4,NA,TRBJ2-3,NA,TGTGCCAGCAGCTTGGTAAGGGGCGCAGATACGCAGTATTTT,CASSLVRGADTQYF
TRBV11-2,once,TRBJ2-7,NA,TGTGCCAGCAGCTTAGACGTAGGGGGGGCTAACAACGAGCAGTACTTC,CASSLDVGGANNEQYF
TRBV28,NA,TRBJ1-5,TRBD1,TGTGCCAGCAGTTTATGGGCTATGGACAGGGCTAATAGCAATCAGCCCCAGCATTTT,CASSLWAMDRANSNQPQHF
TRBV5-4,NA,TRBJ2-7,TRBD1,TGTGCCAGCAGCTGGGACAGGGCAGTGTTCCGCGAGCAGTACTTC,CASSWDRAVFREQYF
TRBV5-1,NA,TRBJ1-2,TRBD1,TGCGCCAGCAGCTCCGGGACAGGGGGCGATGGCTACACCTTC,CASSSGTGGDGYTF
TRBV5-6,NA,TRBJ1-2,NA,TGTGCCAGCAGCACCCCGGGGACAAAAACCTATTGCTACACCTTC,CASSTPGTKTYCYTF
TRBV7-7,few,TRBJ2-2,TRBD1,TGTGCCAGCAGCCCGACGACAGGGGCCGGGGAGCTGTTTTTT,CASSPTTGAGELFF